This T cell receptor (beta chain) originates from a study of CXCR3-negative and CXCR3-positive naive CD8 T cells. With regard to this clonotype: Its cognate antigen is unknown.

Findings of the study overall: CXCR3-positive naive cells carried more hydrophobic TRB CDR3s than CXCR3-negative ones.

UMI-labeled 5' RACE TRB cDNA libraries were prepared from the cells. TCRdb reprocessed the 5' RACE reads, keeping one entry per CDR3 protein, no DNA. The listing contains about 120,000 distinct CDR3 sequences. CDR1 is PRHDT and CDR2 is FYEKMQ in the germline V gene (reference sequence). The CDR3 runs 13 residues. J is TRBJ2-1 and V is TRBV13. The origin of this receptor is a human donor in good health. Some clones in this sample may be carry-over from other donors' samples. The source material was naive CXCR3+ CD8+ T cells from blood. Subset described: CD45RO-CCR7+CD27+CD95- naive CD8+ T cells expressing CXCR3 (TNR3+). This CDR3 reads CASSLLENNEQFF. The variable domain in full, with the rest retrieved from reference TRBV13 and TRBJ2-1, is AAGVIQSPRHLIKEKRETATLKCYPIPRHDTVYWYQQGPGQDPQFLISFYEKMQSDKGSIPDRFSAQQFSDYHSELNMSSLELGDSALYFCASSLLENNEQFFGPGTRLTVL.